Included here is one T cell receptor beta chain sequence, with context. The antigen remains unidentified. The PCR used 60 Vbeta and 13 Jbeta primers. Using immunoSEQ multiplex PCR, the repertoire was profiled, and TCRdb retains in-frame clones only, with some absent. The sample includes 90,000 to 150,000 clones, more than 80% of them seen just once. The data derive from a study of cytomegalovirus exposure and HLA in healthy donors. Regarding the study as a whole: As was reported, the HLA-A and HLA-B alleles of most subjects were accurately predicted from TCR beta sequences. In a later analysis, CMV-associated beta chains were mostly HLA-associated, it appeared.

Trimming pared 4 bases from V and 1 base from J, leaving 6 bases between. Germline CDR1 is SGHNT and CDR2 is YYREEE (reference sequence). CDR3 length: 13 residues. The rearrangement joins TRBV5-4 to TRBJ2-1; D remains ambiguous. This TCR came from a man aged 35 to 55 in good health and CMV-seronegative. Sequences were obtained from PBMCs. The CDR3 here is CASSPVSYNEQFF. Written as DNA, the CDR3 is TGTGCCAGCAGCCCGGTTTCCTACAATGAGCAGTTCTTC.